This T cell receptor (beta chain) comes out of a study of cytomegalovirus exposure and HLA in healthy donors. Whole-study results and caveats: Most CMV-associated TCR beta chains were later found to appear HLA-restricted. Later work associated 16,951 TCR beta sequences with HLA alleles at 0.05 false discovery rate.

A multiplex PCR was run with 60 Vbeta primers and 13 Jbeta primers. Profiled with immunoSEQ multiplex PCR; TCRdb holds only in-frame clones, not every one. The table lists under 200,000 clones, around 80% of them singletons. Comments on this clone: Antigen: not known.

This CDR3 comprises 15 residues. Looked up from germline, CDR1 is MNHNS and CDR2 is SASEGT. Between the trimmed V and J ends, which lost 6 bases and 4 bases, there was a span of 16 bases. The rearrangement joins TRBV6-1 to TRBJ1-3; D gene ambiguous. The sequence was obtained from a male donor in good health and CMV-seronegative. The source material was PBMCs. For the CDR3, the DNA is TGTGCCAGCAGCCACCTTAGTACGGGAGGAAACACCATATATTTT. Translation: CASSHLSTGGNTIYF.